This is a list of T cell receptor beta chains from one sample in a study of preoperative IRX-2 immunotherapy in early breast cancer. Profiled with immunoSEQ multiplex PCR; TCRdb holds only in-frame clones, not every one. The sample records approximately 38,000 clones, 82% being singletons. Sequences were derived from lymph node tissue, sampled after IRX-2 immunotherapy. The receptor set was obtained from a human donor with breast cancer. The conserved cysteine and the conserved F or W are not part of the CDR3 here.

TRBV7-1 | ASSGDRGRTTDTQY
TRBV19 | ASSIVLNRGHDEKLF
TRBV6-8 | ASSYEQLGNTEAF
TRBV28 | ASSFSTSGGPGETQY
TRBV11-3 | ASSLGQGGPYEQY
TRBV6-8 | ASSRQGDTEAF
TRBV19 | ASRALDSFVYTGELF
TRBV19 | ASSRGGGNNQPQH
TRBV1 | ASSYEEIGYTIY
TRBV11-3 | ASSEQQGRVNYGYT
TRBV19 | ASSFGTPGNEQF
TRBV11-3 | ASSSPGPNEKLF
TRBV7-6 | ASSQPLINTEAF
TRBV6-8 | AITGNTDTQY
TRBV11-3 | ASSSGGSYNEQF
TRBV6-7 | ASSSFMSQH
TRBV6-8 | ASSVAEDYSNQPQH
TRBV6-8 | ASTLSGQKGLDEQF
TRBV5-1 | ASSYGDRDNEKLF
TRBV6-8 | ASSLQGFAEAF
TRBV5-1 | ASSLALTTRETQY
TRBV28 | ASSLQGISGDSPLH